Below are 28 T cell receptor beta chains sequenced from a single sample in a study of metastatic and nonmetastatic thyroid tumors. No patient had received any treatment before thyroid surgery. TCRdb re-analyzed the PCR reads through MiXCR. Found here are approximately 16,000 clones, roughly 24% of them singletons; the top ten hold approximately 11%. The sample taken for sequencing was blood. The source of these receptors is a male donor with papillary thyroid cancer or a benign thyroid nodule (not recorded which). Some clones in this sample may be carry-over from other donors' samples.

This clone was seen many times. The CDR3 DNA reads as TGTGCCAGCAGCCCTACTGGGACTAGCGGGGAAGAGACCCAGTACTTC. It encodes CASSPTGTSGEETQYF. The chain carries TRBV3-1 and TRBJ2-5; 13 nucleotides match TRBD2. With 4 bases clipped from V and 3 bases from J, the junction kept 5 bases outside the gene matches. Germline CDR1 reads LGHDT; CDR2 reads YNNKEL (reference sequence). This CDR3 comprises 16 residues.

There are many counts of this clone. The chain couples TRBV2 to TRBJ2-5; TRBD2 aligns across 12 bases. With V trimmed by 7 bases and J by 3 bases, 6 bases remained unmatched. The CDR3 totals 15 residues. CDR1 and CDR2 from the germline V gene are SNHLY and FYNNEI. CDR3 in amino acids: CASKRTSGEEETQYF. The CDR3 nucleotides read TGTGCCAGCAAAAGGACTAGCGGGGAGGAAGAGACCCAGTACTTC.

This clone has a single count. V gene TRBV11-2 combines with J gene TRBJ2-7; 8 nucleotides agree with TRBD2. The J segment lost 3 bases and the V segment lost 4 bases, leaving 8 bases of the junction unmatched. The CDR3 is 15 residues long. Germline loops: CDR1 SGHAT, CDR2 FQNNGV. The CDR3 DNA reads TGTGCCAGCAGCTCGATAGCGGGACTAAACTACGAGCAGTACTTC. Protein: CASSSIAGLNYEQYF.

This clone ranks as medium-sized (0.01 to 0.1%). The chain links TRBV5-1 to TRBJ1-1; D is undetermined. The CDR3 consists of 14 residues. The V gene lost 0 bases and the J gene lost 1 base, with 7 bases spanning the gap. CDR1 is SGHRS, CDR2 YFSETQ, per germline. CDR3 sequence reads: CASSLVPGNTEAFF. The CDR3 DNA sequence: TGCGCCAGCAGCTTGGTTCCCGGGAACACTGAAGCTTTCTTT.

The chain combines TRBV6-5 with TRBJ1-6; no firm D call. This CDR3 contains 13 residues. The germline V gene encodes CDR1 MNHEY and CDR2 SVGAGI. The V end was cut by 7 bases, the J end by 12 bases, with 16 bases between. The CDR3 region is CASNSPRRVPLHF. The CDR3 DNA follows: TGTGCCAGCAATTCGCCGCGTCGAGTACCCCTCCACTTT.

This clone was recorded many times. The V call is TRBV4-2, the J call TRBJ2-2, with 7 positions matching TRBD1. The CDR3 has 16 amino acids. Germline values: CDR1 LGHNA, CDR2 YNFKEQ. The V segment lost 4 bases and the J segment 0 bases; nucleotides outside the gene matches: 5. The CDR3 sequence is CASSLAGGANTGELFF. CDR3 nucleotide sequence: TGTGCCAGCAGCCTCGCAGGGGGAGCGAACACCGGGGAGCTGTTTTTT.

This clone is labeled medium-sized. This chain connects TRBV7-8 to TRBJ2-7; 8 bases are a match to TRBD2. The germline gives CDR1 SGHVS, CDR2 FQNEAQ. This CDR3 contains 15 residues. Trimming at V came to 7 bases and at J to 7 bases, leaving 15 bases not matched to a gene. The CDR3 region is CASIHLTSGLWEQYF. The CDR3 coding sequence is TGTGCCAGCATTCACCTCACTAGCGGATTGTGGGAGCAGTACTTC. The full variable domain, with the rest looked up from reference TRBV7-8 and TRBJ2-7, is GAGVSQSPRYKVAKRGQDVALRCDPISGHVSLFWYQQALGQGPEFLTYFQNEAQLDKSGLPSDRFFAERPEGSVSTLKIQRTQQEDSAVYLCASIHLTSGLWEQYFGPGTRLTVT.

This clone has just a few counts. The gene calls are TRBV28 and TRBJ2-7; 9 bases are a match to TRBD2. The CDR3 extends over 15 amino acids. CDR1 is MDHEN and CDR2 is SYDVKM in the germline V gene. Losses at the gene ends were 5 bases for V and 7 bases for J; bases not matched to a gene: 12. This chain's CDR3 is CASSLLAGYASEQYF. The CDR3 DNA sequence: TGTGCCAGCAGTCTCCTAGCGGGATATGCGAGTGAGCAGTACTTC.

As concerns this clone: One end of the junction does not line up with germline, which may come from a read error. This sequence joins TRBV12-3 or TRBV12-4 and TRBJ1-1, with D possibly being TRBD1 (6 bases). The CDR3 loop spans 14 amino acids. In DNA, the CDR3 is TGTGTCAGCAGCAGACGGGGGGCGGTCACTGAAGCTTTCTTT. Its translation is CVSSRRGAVTEAFF.

This clone showed up many times. A much larger clone differs by one base, so this may be a read error. The sample carries other DNA sequences with the same CDR3. The chain employs TRBV6-1 and TRBJ1-4; 7 bases are shared with TRBD1. V shed 5 bases and J 14 bases; nucleotides not matched to a gene: 11. The CDR3 consists of 13 residues. Germline values: CDR1 MNHNS, CDR2 SASEGT. Written as DNA, the CDR3 is TGTGCCAGCAGTTTGGGCCTTCAGGGGGATCTGTTTTTT. The encoded protein is CASSLGLQGDLFF.

This clone was counted ten times or more. V and J are TRBV9 and TRBJ1-6; TRBD1 might be the D (6 bases). The CDR3 spans 14 residues. Trimming shortened V by 2 bases and J by 7 bases, and 10 bases separated the two germline ends. Germline CDR1 is SGDLS and CDR2 is YYNGEE. The chain's CDR3 is CASSVGQGNSPLHF. The CDR3 DNA is TGTGCCAGCAGCGTGGGGCAGGGGAATTCACCCCTCCACTTT. Together with reference TRBV9 and TRBJ1-6, the CDR3 gives the full variable domain: DSGVTQTPKHLITATGQRVTLRCSPRSGDLSVYWYQQSLDQGLQFLIQYYNGEERAKGNILERFSAQQFPDLHSELNLSSLELGDSALYFCASSVGQGNSPLHFGNGTRLTVT.

This rearrangement joins TRBV3-1 to TRBJ1-2; 9 nucleotides align to TRBD1. This CDR3 comprises 17 residues. The junction had 9 bases not matched to a gene; V was cut back by 0 bases and J by 4 bases. Germline CDR1 and CDR2: LGHDT and YNNKEL (reference sequence). The DNA for the CDR3 is TGTGCCAGCAGCCAAGATCTAGGGACAGGGCTTACCTATGGCTACACCTTC. Translation: CASSQDLGTGLTYGYTF.

The table lists this clone with many counts. The CDR3 region has the DNA TGTGCCAGTGGACAGGGGGTCACTGAAGCTTTCTTT. Encoded protein: CASGQGVTEAFF. The chain recombines TRBV6-1 with TRBJ1-1; TRBD1 matches 10 bases. The CDR3 spans 12 residues. CDR1 MNHNS and CDR2 SASEGT come from the germline V gene. V lost 9 bases, J lost 4 bases, and 2 bases stayed unmatched.

V is TRBV12-3 or TRBV12-4 and J is TRBJ1-6, with D hard to call. The ends were cut back, 6 bases at V and 6 bases at J, with 12 bases in the middle. There are 14 residues in the CDR3. CDR3 bases: TGTGCCAGCAGGGCGAGCGGGTCTAATTCACCCCTCCACTTT. Its translation: CASRASGSNSPLHF.

V gene TRBV20-1 combines with J gene TRBJ2-7; D gene ambiguous. The germline gives CDR1 DFQATT, CDR2 SNEGSKA (reference sequence). The CDR3 has 15 amino acids. Trimming left V 2 bases short and J 2 bases short, with 16 bases between. The CDR3 loop reads CSARIEVAATYEQYF. CDR3 sequence (DNA): TGCAGTGCTAGAATTGAGGTAGCTGCTACCTACGAGCAGTACTTC.

This clone appeared a single time. The V and J genes are TRBV9 and TRBJ2-1; the match to TRBD2 covers 11 bases. After removal of 4 bases from V and 7 bases from J, the junction contained 10 bases not matched to a gene. The CDR3 covers 16 residues. Germline V gene lookup returns CDR1 SGDLS and CDR2 YYNGEE. The CDR3 region has the DNA TGTGCCAGCAGCCCCGAGGAACTAGCGGGGGTAAATGAGCAGTTCTTC. Amino acids: CASSPEELAGVNEQFF.

This clone was recorded at least ten times. Other DNA sequences in the sample encode the same CDR3. The chain is built from TRBV11-2 and TRBJ1-1; D is perhaps TRBD1 (5 bases). The germline CDR1 and CDR2 sequences are SGHAT and FQNNGV. Between the trimmed V and J ends, which lost 4 bases and 5 bases, there was a span of 17 bases. The CDR3 has 15 residues. The CDR3 protein is CASSYPGPSRTEAFF. DNA for the CDR3: TGTGCCAGCAGCTATCCGGGACCCTCAAGGACTGAAGCTTTCTTT.

This clone was seen many times. Other DNA sequences from this sample encode an identical CDR3 as well. The V gene is TRBV4-1, the J gene TRBJ2-5, with D uncertain. The V end was cut by 4 bases, the J end by 3 bases, with 9 bases between. The CDR3 is 13 residues long. Per germline, CDR1 MGHRA and CDR2 YSYEKL. CDR3 DNA: TGCGCCAGCAGCCCGGGCTGGGAAGAGACCCAGTACTTC. Amino acid sequence: CASSPGWEETQYF.

V is TRBV11-2 and J is TRBJ1-2; no reliable D call. The length of the CDR3 is 16 residues. Germline values: CDR1 SGHAT, CDR2 FQNNGV. V lost 6 bases and J lost 3, with 20 bases in between. CDR3 region: CASRTPRVRHYYGYTF. DNA for the CDR3: TGTGCCAGCAGGACCCCCAGAGTCAGGCATTACTATGGCTACACCTTC. Looking up the rest from reference TRBV11-2 and TRBJ1-2 gives the full variable domain: EAGVAQSPRYKIIEKRQSVAFWCNPISGHATLYWYQQILGQGPKLLIQFQNNGVVDDSQLPKDRFSAERLKGVDSTLKIQPAKLEDSAVYLCASRTPRVRHYYGYTFGSGTRLTVV.

This clone was seen at least ten times. The chain uses TRBV3-1 and TRBJ2-2, with 8 bases matching TRBD1. J lost 1 base, V lost 6 bases, and 10 bases had no gene match. Germline V gives CDR1 LGHDT, CDR2 YNNKEL (reference sequence). The CDR3 runs to 17 residues. The chain's CDR3 is CASSRYRDRRNTGELFF. The CDR3 DNA sequence: TGTGCCAGCAGTCGATACCGGGACAGGCGGAACACCGGGGAGCTGTTTTTT.

The V gene is TRBV5-1, the J gene TRBJ1-2, with D possibly TRBD1 on 5 matching bases. Trimming pared 0 bases from V and 3 bases from J, leaving 12 bases between. This CDR3 has 15 amino acids. Germline V lookup: CDR1 SGHRS, CDR2 YFSETQ. The CDR3 loop is CASSLELGTYYGYTF. In DNA, the CDR3 is TGCGCCAGCAGCTTGGAGCTCGGGACCTACTATGGCTACACCTTC.

This clone is judged medium-sized. The chain recombines TRBV19 with TRBJ1-6, with unresolved D. CDR3 size: 14 residues. Germline V gene lookup returns CDR1 LNHDA and CDR2 SQIVND (reference sequence). V was pared by 1 base and J by 7 bases, with 8 bases between. The CDR3 DNA is TGTGCCAGTAGTATAGGGGGTCTCAATTCACCCCTCCACTTT. As protein: CASSIGGLNSPLHF.

The V and J genes are TRBV5-1 and TRBJ2-3; 9 bases agree with TRBD2. In germline, CDR1 is SGHRS, CDR2 YFSETQ. After removal of 3 bases from V and 7 bases from J, the junction contained 9 bases not matched to a gene. The CDR3 consists of 15 residues. This CDR3 reads CASSSVGSGSNTQYF. DNA of the CDR3: TGCGCCAGCAGCTCGGTCGGTAGCGGGAGTAATACGCAGTATTTT.

Comment on this clone: Relative to the germline gene, one junction end is altered; a read error may explain this. Within the sample, other DNA sequences also encode this same CDR3. This chain uses TRBV9 with TRBJ2-3; 9 nucleotides agree with TRBD2. CDR1 is SGDLS and CDR2 is YYNGEE in the germline V gene. The CDR3 contains 15 residues. This chain's CDR3 is CASSVVSGGTDTQYF. The CDR3 bases are TGCGCCAGCAGCGTGGTTAGCGGGGGTACAGATACGCAGTATTTT.

This chain uses TRBV5-8 with TRBJ2-3; D possibly matches TRBD1 or TRBD2 (5 bases each). Trimming shortened V by 2 bases and J by 4 bases, and 11 bases separated the two germline ends. CDR3 length: 14 residues. The V gene's germline CDR1 is SGHTS and CDR2 YDEGEE. The CDR3 coding sequence is TGTGCCAGCAGCTTTAGTGGGGGTGCAGATACGCAGTATTTT. It codes for CASSFSGGADTQYF.

This clone was seen repeatedly, ten times or more. The chain recombines TRBV3-1 with TRBJ2-3; no clear D. This CDR3 spans 14 amino acids. Germline V gives CDR1 LGHDT, CDR2 YNNKEL (reference sequence). Trimming left V 2 bases short and J 2 bases short, with 8 bases between. The CDR3 DNA sequence: TGTGCCAGCAGCCAATTTAAGTCCACAGATACGCAGTATTTT. Protein product: CASSQFKSTDTQYF.

This clone was found many times. This rearrangement joins TRBV5-1 to TRBJ1-2, with 7 bases matching TRBD1. The CDR3 is 14 residues long. With V trimmed by 4 bases and J by 6 bases, 9 bases remained unmatched. Germline assignment: CDR1 SGHRS and CDR2 YFSETQ. The CDR3 protein is CASSGRQGRDGYTF. CDR3 coding DNA: TGCGCCAGCAGCGGCCGACAGGGACGAGATGGCTACACCTTC.

By sample fraction, this clone is medium-sized. The V call is TRBV28, the J call TRBJ1-2; no reliable D call. The germline V gene has CDR1 MDHEN and CDR2 SYDVKM. V was trimmed by 8 bases and J by 3 bases, leaving 13 bases between them. The CDR3 runs to 13 residues. The CDR3 region has the DNA TGTGCCAGCGCCTCGGACGGCCACTATGGCTACACCTTC. The encoded protein is CASASDGHYGYTF.